The T cell receptor (beta chain) under discussion was sequenced for a study of metastatic and nonmetastatic thyroid tumors. Overall study: The authors compared repertoires across blood and tumor or nodule tissue from malignant and benign thyroid patients.

This clone was recorded at least ten times. TCRdb used MiXCR to call clones anew from the PCR reads. The data show 25,000 to 30,000 clones, 4% to 5% seen once. Trimming took 8 bases from V and 5 from J; bases not matched to a gene: 1. The CDR3 has 12 amino acids. The germline CDR1 and CDR2 sequences are LNHDA and SQIVND (reference sequence). No patient had received any treatment before thyroid surgery. The source of this sequence is a female donor with papillary thyroid cancer or a benign thyroid nodule (not recorded which). Some clones in this sample may be carry-over from other donors' samples. Sequencing was performed on blood. The chain combines TRBV19 with TRBJ2-1; 9 bases line up with TRBD2. The CDR3 DNA reads TGTGCCAGTGCTAGCGGGAACAATGAGCAGTTCTTC. Translating it yields CASASGNNEQFF.